The 29 T cell receptor beta chains given below trace back to one sample, sequenced in a study of metastatic and nonmetastatic thyroid tumors. TCRdb re-called the PCR reads through MiXCR. In the table there are 35,000 to 50,000 clones, about 3.2% of which are singletons. Thyroid surgery took place with no prior treatment in any patient. The sample taken for sequencing was blood. The source of these receptors is a female donor with papillary thyroid cancer or a benign thyroid nodule (not recorded which). Some clones in this sample may be carry-over from other donors' samples.

This clone was seen repeatedly, ten times or more. The rearrangement links TRBV19 to TRBJ2-3, with a possible D match to TRBD1 (5 bases). CDR3 length: 14 residues. V was clipped by 4 bases and J by 2 bases, with 10 bases between them. The germline CDR1 and CDR2 sequences are LNHDA and SQIVND (reference sequence). This CDR3 reads CASSRAGHTDTQYF. The CDR3, as DNA: TGTGCCAGTAGTAGGGCAGGGCACACAGATACGCAGTATTTT.

In this sample, this clone turned up a few times. The chain has TRBV28 and TRBJ2-7; D might be TRBD1 (6 bases). Trimming took 4 bases from V and 1 from J, leaving 17 bases between them. The CDR3 runs 16 residues. Germline CDR1 is MDHEN and CDR2 is SYDVKM. The chain's CDR3 is CASSSTGSPVSYEQYF. CDR3 in DNA: TGTGCCAGCAGTTCAACAGGGTCCCCTGTTTCCTACGAGCAGTACTTC.

This clone was counted many times. This chain joins TRBV15 and TRBJ2-3, with 8 bases aligning to TRBD2. Germline CDR1 reads LNHNV; CDR2 reads YYDKDF (reference sequence). Germline trimming cut 5 bases from V and 1 base from J; bases unmatched to any gene: 8. CDR3 length equals 16 residues. The CDR3 sequence is CATSPRREGGTDTQYF. CDR3 nucleotide sequence: TGTGCCACCAGCCCCCGTCGGGAGGGAGGCACAGATACGCAGTATTTT.

At least ten counts were recorded for this clone. This chain joins TRBV5-4 and TRBJ2-7; TRBD2 might be the D (6 bases). Between the trimmed V and J ends, which lost 2 bases and 4 bases, there was a span of 7 bases. This CDR3 region has 12 residues. The germline CDR1 and CDR2 sequences are SGHNT and YYREEE (reference sequence). The CDR3 spells CASSFSGYEQYF. The DNA of the CDR3 is TGTGCCAGCAGCTTTAGCGGTTACGAGCAGTACTTC.

This clone was recorded at least ten times. The chain couples TRBV7-2 to TRBJ2-3; 15 bases match TRBD2. The junction had 11 bases not matched to a gene; V was cut back by 5 bases and J by 8 bases. The CDR3 totals 17 residues. CDR1 and CDR2 (germline): SGHTA, FQGNSA. The CDR3 is CASSRGLAGGGLATQYF. CDR3 nucleotide sequence: TGTGCCAGCAGCCGCGGACTAGCGGGAGGGGGGTTGGCTACGCAGTATTTT.

This clone occurred a few times. The rearrangement joins TRBV7-3 to TRBJ2-1; D is uncertain. V lost 5 bases and J lost 10, with 18 bases in between. The germline V gene has CDR1 SGHTA and CDR2 FQGTGA. The CDR3 is 14 amino acids. The CDR3 sequence is CASSLLGGPGEQFF. CDR3 sequence (DNA): TGTGCCAGCAGCCTCCTAGGCGGTCCCGGGGAGCAGTTCTTC. Supplemented by reference TRBV7-3 and TRBJ2-1, the full variable domain reads GAGVSQTPSNKVTEKGKYVELRCDPISGHTALYWYRQSLGQGPEFLIYFQGTGAADDSGLPNDRFFAVRPEGSVSTLKIQRTERGDSAVYLCASSLLGGPGEQFFGPGTRLTVL.

This clone came up many times. The V and J genes are TRBV30 and TRBJ1-1; D gene uncertain. The germline V gene encodes CDR1 GTSNPN and CDR2 SVGIG (reference sequence). Trimming stripped 2 bases from V and 2 bases from J, with 6 bases between. The CDR3 has 12 residues. CDR3 protein: CAWSTDNTEAFF. DNA for the CDR3: TGTGCCTGGAGTACGGATAACACTGAAGCTTTCTTT. Together with reference TRBV30 and TRBJ1-1, the CDR3 gives the full variable domain: SQTIHQWPATLVQPVGSPLSLECTVEGTSNPNLYWYRQAAGRGLQLLFYSVGIGQISSEVPQNLSASRPQDRQFILSSKKLLLSDSGFYLCAWSTDNTEAFFGQGTRLTVV.

This clone was detected a few times. The chain is built from TRBV5-1 and TRBJ2-3; D ambiguous. Per the germline V gene, CDR1 is SGHRS and CDR2 is YFSETQ. V lost 6 bases and J lost 4, with 15 bases in between. The CDR3 has 14 residues. The CDR3, as DNA: TGCGCCAGCACGTTGCGGTCTACGGCAGATACGCAGTATTTT. Translation gives CASTLRSTADTQYF. The whole variable domain, filled in from reference TRBV5-1 and TRBJ2-3, reads KAGVTQTPRYLIKTRGQQVTLSCSPISGHRSVSWYQQTPGQGLQFLFEYFSETQRNKGNFPGRFSGRQFSNSRSEMNVSTLELGDSALYLCASTLRSTADTQYFGPGTRLTVL.

This clone was detected many times. The CDR3 coding sequence is TGTGCCATCCGGGCTCTCTCTGGAAACACCATATATTTT. Translating it yields CAIRALSGNTIYF. J is TRBJ1-3 and V is TRBV10-3; no clear D gene. The CDR3 contains 13 residues. Per germline, CDR1 ENHRY and CDR2 SYGVKD. Trimming stripped 8 bases from V and 0 bases from J, with 8 bases between.

This clone was seen at least ten times. The chain employs TRBV4-1 and TRBJ2-4, with D perhaps matching TRBD1 (5 bases). Trimming shortened V by 1 base and J by 6 bases, and 10 bases separated the two germline ends. The CDR3 sequence is 14 residues long. CDR1 MGHRA and CDR2 YSYEKL come from the germline V gene. The CDR3 loop reads CASSQAQGGNIQYF. The CDR3 region has the DNA TGCGCCAGCAGCCAAGCTCAGGGTGGAAACATTCAGTACTTC.

This clone was observed many times. A junction end diverges from the germline sequence, so it may reflect a read error. V and J are TRBV20-1 and TRBJ2-1; D possibly corresponds to TRBD2 (6 bases). CDR1 DFQATT and CDR2 SNEGSKA come from the germline V gene (reference sequence). There are 14 residues in the CDR3. CDR3 in amino acids: CSASGLASYNEQSF. The CDR3 nucleotides are TGCAGTGCTAGTGGGCTAGCGAGTTACAATGAGCAGTCCTTC.

Ten or more counts support this clone. The rearrangement links TRBV2 to TRBJ2-2, with TRBD1 as a possible D gene (6 bases). CDR1 SNHLY and CDR2 FYNNEI come from the germline V gene. V lost 8 bases and J lost 1, with 14 bases in between. The CDR3 consists of 15 residues. In nucleotides, the CDR3 is TGTGCCAGCCGACGGACAGACCTGAACACCGGGGAGCTGTTTTTT. This codes for CASRRTDLNTGELFF.

Only a few counts were recorded for this clone. The rearrangement uses TRBV20-1 and TRBJ1-1, with D hard to call. Germline V gene sequence: CDR1 DFQATT, CDR2 SNEGSKA (reference sequence). The CDR3 contains 13 residues. With 0 bases removed from V and 5 bases from J, the gap between germline ends came to 10 bases. The CDR3 is CSARDLVYTEAFF. CDR3 DNA: TGCAGTGCTAGAGATTTGGTTTATACTGAAGCTTTCTTT.

The rearrangement uses TRBV6-1 and TRBJ2-6; D remains ambiguous. V lost 6 bases to trimming and J lost 0 bases, with 9 bases between them. Per the germline V gene, CDR1 is MNHNS and CDR2 is SASEGT. This CDR3 contains 15 residues. This chain's CDR3 is CASRSVSSGANVLTF. CDR3 sequence (DNA): TGTGCCAGCAGATCCGTAAGCTCTGGGGCCAACGTCCTGACTTTC.

The chain is built from TRBV5-1 and TRBJ2-7, with 9 bases matching TRBD1. The germline gives CDR1 SGHRS, CDR2 YFSETQ. Trimming cost V 1 base and J 9 bases; bases outside gene matches: 14. The CDR3 is 16 amino acids. As DNA, the CDR3 is TGCGCCAGCAGCTTGATATCCGGGACAGGGCTTGGGCCGCAGTACTTC. Its protein product is CASSLISGTGLGPQYF.

This rearrangement joins TRBV11-2 to TRBJ2-1; D gene unclear. Germline CDR1 reads SGHAT; CDR2 reads FQNNGV. V was cut by 1 base and J by 6 bases, with 10 bases left in between. The CDR3 runs 14 residues. CDR3 sequence: CASSLVRYGNEQFF. The CDR3 coding sequence is TGTGCCAGCAGCTTAGTCAGGTATGGCAATGAGCAGTTCTTC.

The rearrangement links TRBV3-1 to TRBJ1-5; D call uncertain. With 5 bases removed from V and 0 bases from J, the gap between germline ends came to 8 bases. The CDR3 spans 14 residues. Per the germline V gene, CDR1 is LGHDT and CDR2 is YNNKEL (reference sequence). CDR3 nucleotide sequence: TGTGCCAGCAGCTTCGGGAATAGCAATCAGCCCCAGCATTTT. Protein sequence: CASSFGNSNQPQHF.

The DNA for the CDR3 is TGCGCCAGCAGTTTTGTTGGACTTACAGATGAGCAGTTCTTC. This codes for CASSFVGLTDEQFF. V is TRBV5-1 and J is TRBJ2-1, with D perhaps matching TRBD2 (5 bases). Trimming cost V 5 bases and J 8 bases, with 17 bases left between them. The V gene's germline CDR1 is SGHRS and CDR2 YFSETQ. The length of the CDR3 is 14 residues. Based on the CDR3 plus reference TRBV5-1 and TRBJ2-1, the full variable domain is KAGVTQTPRYLIKTRGQQVTLSCSPISGHRSVSWYQQTPGQGLQFLFEYFSETQRNKGNFPGRFSGRQFSNSRSEMNVSTLELGDSALYLCASSFVGLTDEQFFGPGTRLTVL.

There are many counts of this clone. This chain connects TRBV9 to TRBJ2-1; tentatively, D is TRBD2 (6 bases). Trimming took 0 bases from V and 8 from J, leaving 6 bases between them. This CDR3 contains 12 residues. From germline, CDR1 is SGDLS and CDR2 YYNGEE. The CDR3 region has the DNA TGTGCCAGCAGCGTAGGGGGGGATGAGCAGTTCTTC. It translates to CASSVGGDEQFF.

Ten or more counts support this clone. V is TRBV12-3 or TRBV12-4 and J is TRBJ2-2, with D perhaps TRBD1 or TRBD2 (6 bases each). This CDR3 has 18 amino acids. Trimming pared 2 bases from V and 4 bases from J, leaving 20 bases between. CDR3 sequence: CASSLMAGLGGVTGELFF. The CDR3 DNA follows: TGTGCCAGCAGTTTAATGGCTGGCCTGGGGGGCGTCACCGGGGAGCTGTTTTTT.

This clone was seen more than once but under ten times. The J gene is TRBJ1-6, the V gene TRBV6-1; D is undetermined. The germline CDR1 and CDR2 sequences are MNHNS and SASEGT. The CDR3 consists of 16 residues. V lost 2 bases and J lost 9, with 17 bases in between. The CDR3 reads CASSEKFEGGGSPLHF. For the CDR3, the DNA is TGTGCCAGCAGTGAAAAATTTGAGGGTGGAGGTTCACCCCTCCACTTT.

This clone was counted a few times. Distinct nucleotide sequences in the sample also encode this CDR3. The genes are TRBV12-3 or TRBV12-4 and TRBJ2-7, with 9 nucleotides matching TRBD1. Trimming at V came to 6 bases and at J to 7 bases, leaving 7 bases not matched to a gene. This CDR3 is 13 amino acids long. The CDR3 DNA sequence: TGTGCCAGCAGCCGTGACAGGGGGGATGAGCAGTACTTC. This codes for CASSRDRGDEQYF.

This clone was seen repeatedly, ten times or more. This may arise from a read error, as a much more abundant clone is one base away. The same CDR3 arises from other DNA sequences in this sample as well. The chain links TRBV7-6 to TRBJ2-5; D unresolved. The CDR3 covers 14 residues. Looked up from germline, CDR1 is SGHVS and CDR2 is FNYEAQ. Trimming left V 5 bases short and J 5 bases short, with 15 bases between. DNA of the CDR3: TGTGCCAGCAGCCAAAGGCGTGAAGGGGAGACCCAGTACTTC. Translation gives CASSQRREGETQYF. The whole variable domain, filled in from reference TRBV7-6 and TRBJ2-5, reads GAGVSQSPRYKVTKRGQDVALRCDPISGHVSLYWYRQALGQGPEFLTYFNYEAQQDKSGLPNDRFSAERPEGSISTLTIQRTEQRDSAMYRCASSQRREGETQYFGPGTRLLVL.

The rearrangement uses TRBV9 and TRBJ1-2; D may be TRBD1 (6 bases). Trimming pared 8 bases from V and 5 bases from J, leaving 16 bases between. Germline V lookup: CDR1 SGDLS, CDR2 YYNGEE. The CDR3 runs 13 residues. The CDR3 DNA is TGTGCCAGAAGCATAGGAGGACAGTATGGCTACACCTTC. It codes for CARSIGGQYGYTF.

This clone was observed at least ten times. A junction boundary mismatches the germline segment, possibly from a read error. In the same sample, other DNA sequences code for this CDR3. The V gene is TRBV20-1, the J gene TRBJ2-3, with D perhaps matching TRBD2 (6 bases). Germline lookup yields CDR1 DFQATT and CDR2 SNEGSKA (reference sequence). The CDR3 has 12 residues. The CDR3 DNA reads as TGCAGTGCTAGCAAACTGGGAGGTACGCAGTACTTT. Translation gives CSASKLGGTQYF.

This clone appeared many times. V and J are TRBV2 and TRBJ1-2, with 9 positions matching TRBD1. Trimming removed 5 bases from V and 6 bases from J; junction bases left unmatched: 13. The CDR3 sequence is 16 residues long. Germline V lookup: CDR1 SNHLY, CDR2 FYNNEI. The CDR3 coding sequence is TGTGCCAGCAGTCCGGACAGGGGTAAGGAGTGGCATGGCTACACCTTC. This translates into CASSPDRGKEWHGYTF.

This clone was seen many times. V usage is TRBV24-1 and J usage is TRBJ2-1; a possible D gene is TRBD1 (5 bases). Trimming left V 4 bases short and J 3 bases short, with 9 bases between. Germline CDR1 KGHDR, CDR2 SFDVKD. This CDR3 is built from 14 residues. This chain's CDR3 is CATSEPGNYNEQFF. Written as DNA, the CDR3 is TGTGCCACCAGTGAACCAGGGAACTACAATGAGCAGTTCTTC.

This clone was detected many times. The V and J genes are TRBV5-6 and TRBJ2-7; TRBD1 might be the D (5 bases). The germline gives CDR1 SGHDT, CDR2 YYEEEE. The CDR3 is 16 amino acids. V was clipped by 0 bases and J by 2 bases, with 15 bases between them. The CDR3 loop reads CASSLGGRGVTYEQYF. The CDR3, as DNA: TGTGCCAGCAGCTTGGGGGGTAGGGGCGTCACCTACGAGCAGTACTTC. The full variable domain, completed using reference TRBV5-6 and TRBJ2-7, is DAGVTQSPTHLIKTRGQQVTLRCSPKSGHDTVSWYQQALGQGPQFIFQYYEEEERQRGNFPDRFSGHQFPNYSSELNVNALLLGDSALYLCASSLGGRGVTYEQYFGPGTRLTVT.

The table lists this clone with many counts. The chain carries TRBV3-1 and TRBJ2-1; TRBD2 agrees at 9 bases. Per germline, CDR1 LGHDT and CDR2 YNNKEL (reference sequence). The CDR3 is 17 amino acids. V was pared by 2 bases and J by 7 bases, with 12 bases of the junction left unmatched. In DNA, the CDR3 is TGTGCCAGCAGCCAACCATCGGGCGGGAGGGTGAAAAATGAGCAGTTCTTC. This translates into CASSQPSGGRVKNEQFF.